In this sample, the clone carrying this T cell receptor (beta chain) turned up a few times. Its cognate antigen is unknown. From germline, CDR1 is MNHEY and CDR2 SVGAGI. V lost 5 bases to trimming and J lost 7 bases; unmatched junction nucleotides: 7. This CDR3 is built from 13 residues. This entry belongs to a study of memory CD4+ T cells and cytomegalovirus serostatus. The sort gate was single viable CD3+CD4+CD8-CD45RO+ cells for memory CD4+ T cells. Sequencing was performed with immunoSEQ multiplex PCR; in TCRdb, only in-frame clones are kept and a portion is missing. The data contain 38,000 or so clones, about four fifths of them singletons. Findings of the study overall: The CMV-associated TCR signature appears largely within the CD4+ memory repertoire. Each of 67 CMV-associated TCRbeta sequences occurred in one to five individuals.

The material sequenced was memory CD4+ T cells from blood. This chain uses TRBV6-5 with TRBJ1-1; 7 bases agree with TRBD1. The sequence came from an adult in good health and CMV-seronegative. The CDR3 loop is CASSKGQLGEAFF. CDR3 nucleotide sequence: TGTGCCAGCAGTAAGGGACAGCTCGGTGAAGCTTTCTTT.